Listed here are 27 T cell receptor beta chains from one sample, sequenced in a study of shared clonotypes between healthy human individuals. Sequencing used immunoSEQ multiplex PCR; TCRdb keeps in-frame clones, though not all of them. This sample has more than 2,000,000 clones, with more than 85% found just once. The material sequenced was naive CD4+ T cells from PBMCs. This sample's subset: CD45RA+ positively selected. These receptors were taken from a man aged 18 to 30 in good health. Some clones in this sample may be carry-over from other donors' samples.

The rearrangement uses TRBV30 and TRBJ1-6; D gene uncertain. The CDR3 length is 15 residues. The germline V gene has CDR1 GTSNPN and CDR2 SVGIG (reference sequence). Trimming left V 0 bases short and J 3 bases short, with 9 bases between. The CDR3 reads CAWSVSGNYNSPLHF. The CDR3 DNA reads TGTGCCTGGAGTGTGTCGGGAAACTATAATTCACCCCTCCACTTT.

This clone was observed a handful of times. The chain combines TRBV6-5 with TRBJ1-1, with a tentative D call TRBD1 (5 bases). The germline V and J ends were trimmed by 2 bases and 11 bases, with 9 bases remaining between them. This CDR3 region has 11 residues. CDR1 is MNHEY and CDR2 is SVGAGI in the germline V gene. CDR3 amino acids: CASSYRGKAFF. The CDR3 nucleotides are TGTGCCAGCAGTTACCGGGGGAAGGCTTTCTTT.

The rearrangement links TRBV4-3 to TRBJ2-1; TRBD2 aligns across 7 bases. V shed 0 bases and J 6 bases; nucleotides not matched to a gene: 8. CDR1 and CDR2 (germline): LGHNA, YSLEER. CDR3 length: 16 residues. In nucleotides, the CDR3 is TGCGCCAGCAGCCAAGAGGTGGGAGGGCCTAGCAATGAGCAGTTCTTC. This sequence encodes CASSQEVGGPSNEQFF.

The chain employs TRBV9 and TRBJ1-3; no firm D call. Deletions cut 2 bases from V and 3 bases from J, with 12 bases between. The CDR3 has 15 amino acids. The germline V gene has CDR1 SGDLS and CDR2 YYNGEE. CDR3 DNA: TGTGCCAGCAGCGTTGTCGGCGCGTATGGAAACACCATATATTTT. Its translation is CASSVVGAYGNTIYF.

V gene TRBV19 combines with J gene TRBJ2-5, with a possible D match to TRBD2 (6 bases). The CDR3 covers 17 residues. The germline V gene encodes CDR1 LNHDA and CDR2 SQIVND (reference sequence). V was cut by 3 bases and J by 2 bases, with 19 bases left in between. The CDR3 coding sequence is TGTGCCAGTAGTATCTCCCGACTAGTCGACCGACAAGAGACCCAGTACTTC. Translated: CASSISRLVDRQETQYF.

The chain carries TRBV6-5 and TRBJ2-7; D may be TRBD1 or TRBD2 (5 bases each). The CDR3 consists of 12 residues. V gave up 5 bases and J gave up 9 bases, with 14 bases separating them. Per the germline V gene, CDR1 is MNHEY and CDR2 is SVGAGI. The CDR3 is CASSLGSGTQYF. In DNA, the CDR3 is TGTGCCAGCAGTCTTGGATCCGGGACGCAGTACTTC.

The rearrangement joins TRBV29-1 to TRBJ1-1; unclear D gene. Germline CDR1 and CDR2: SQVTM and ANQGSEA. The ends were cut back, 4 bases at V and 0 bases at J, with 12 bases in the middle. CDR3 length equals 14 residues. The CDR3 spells CSVGADGLNTEAFF. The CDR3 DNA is TGCAGCGTTGGTGCCGACGGCCTGAACACTGAAGCTTTCTTT.

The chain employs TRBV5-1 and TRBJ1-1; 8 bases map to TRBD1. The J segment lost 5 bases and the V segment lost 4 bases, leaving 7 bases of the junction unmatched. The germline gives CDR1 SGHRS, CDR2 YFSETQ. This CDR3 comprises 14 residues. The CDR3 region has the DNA TGCGCCAGCAGCGGCCAGGGGGCGCGGACTGAAGCTTTCTTT. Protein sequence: CASSGQGARTEAFF.

CDR3 DNA: TGTGCCAGCAGCTTAGGGGAAGATACGCAGTATTTT. It is translated as CASSLGEDTQYF. The chain recombines TRBV7-2 with TRBJ2-3; D ambiguous. Looked up from germline, CDR1 is SGHTA and CDR2 is FQGNSA. V lost 1 base and J lost 5, with 4 bases in between. CDR3 length equals 12 residues.

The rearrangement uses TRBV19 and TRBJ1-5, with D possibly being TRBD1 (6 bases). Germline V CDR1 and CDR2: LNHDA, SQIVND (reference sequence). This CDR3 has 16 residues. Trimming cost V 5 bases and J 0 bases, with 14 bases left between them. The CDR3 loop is CASSSRDNHSNQPQHF. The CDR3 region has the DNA TGTGCCAGTAGTTCTAGGGACAACCATAGCAATCAGCCCCAGCATTTT. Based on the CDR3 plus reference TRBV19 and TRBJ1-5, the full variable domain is DGGITQSPKYLFRKEGQNVTLSCEQNLNHDAMYWYRQDPGQGLRLIYYSQIVNDFQKGDIAEGYSVSREKKESFPLTVTSAQKNPTAFYLCASSSRDNHSNQPQHFGDGTRLSIL.

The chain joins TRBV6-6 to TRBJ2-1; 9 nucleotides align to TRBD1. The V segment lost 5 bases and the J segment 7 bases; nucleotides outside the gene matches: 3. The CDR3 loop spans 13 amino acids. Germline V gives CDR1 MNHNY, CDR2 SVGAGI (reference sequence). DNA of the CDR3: TGTGCCAGCAGTAGGACAGGGGAGAATGAGCAGTTCTTC. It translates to CASSRTGENEQFF.

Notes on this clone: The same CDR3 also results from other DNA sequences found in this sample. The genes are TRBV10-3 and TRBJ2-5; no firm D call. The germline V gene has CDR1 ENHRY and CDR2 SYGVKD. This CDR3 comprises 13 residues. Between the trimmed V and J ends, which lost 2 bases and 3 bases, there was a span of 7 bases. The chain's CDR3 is CAISEGTEETQYF. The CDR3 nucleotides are TGTGCCATCAGTGAGGGTACAGAAGAGACCCAGTACTTC.

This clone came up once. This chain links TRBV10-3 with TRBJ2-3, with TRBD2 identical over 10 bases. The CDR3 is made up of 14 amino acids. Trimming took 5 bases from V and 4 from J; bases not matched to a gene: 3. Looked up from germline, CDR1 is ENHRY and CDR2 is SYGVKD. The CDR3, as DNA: TGTGCCATCAGTCTAGCGGGAGCCGCAGATACGCAGTATTTT. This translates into CAISLAGAADTQYF.

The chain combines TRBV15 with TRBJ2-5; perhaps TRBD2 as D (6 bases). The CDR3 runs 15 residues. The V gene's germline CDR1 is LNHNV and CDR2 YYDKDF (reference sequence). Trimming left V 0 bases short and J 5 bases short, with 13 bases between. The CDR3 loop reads CATSRDYERAETQYF. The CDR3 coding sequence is TGTGCCACCAGCAGAGATTATGAGCGGGCGGAGACCCAGTACTTC.

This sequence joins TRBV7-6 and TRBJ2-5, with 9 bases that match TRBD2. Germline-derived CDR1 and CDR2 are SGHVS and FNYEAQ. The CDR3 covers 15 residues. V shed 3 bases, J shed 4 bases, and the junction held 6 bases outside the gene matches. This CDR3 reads CASSLTSGRGETQYF. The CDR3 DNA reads TGTGCCAGCAGCTTGACTAGCGGAAGGGGAGAGACCCAGTACTTC.

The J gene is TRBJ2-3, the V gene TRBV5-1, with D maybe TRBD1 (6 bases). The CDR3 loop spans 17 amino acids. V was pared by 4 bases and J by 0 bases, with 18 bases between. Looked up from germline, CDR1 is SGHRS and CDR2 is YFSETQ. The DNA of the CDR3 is TGCGCCAGCAGCCTTCGACAGGCGGTGGGGAGCACAGATACGCAGTATTTT. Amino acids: CASSLRQAVGSTDTQYF.

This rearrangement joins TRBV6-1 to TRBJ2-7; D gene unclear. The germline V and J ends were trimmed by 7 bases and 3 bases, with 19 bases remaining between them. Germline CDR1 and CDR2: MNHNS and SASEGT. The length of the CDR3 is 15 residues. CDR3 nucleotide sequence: TGTGCCAGCATGGTGGCGCGGACCTCCGGCTACGAGCAGTACTTC. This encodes CASMVARTSGYEQYF.

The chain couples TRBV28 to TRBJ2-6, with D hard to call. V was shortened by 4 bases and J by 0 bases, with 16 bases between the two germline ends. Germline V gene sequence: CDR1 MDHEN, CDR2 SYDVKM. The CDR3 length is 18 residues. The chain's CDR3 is CASSSPELPRSGANVLTF. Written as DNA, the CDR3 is TGTGCCAGCAGTTCCCCCGAACTCCCCCGCTCTGGGGCCAACGTCCTGACTTTC.

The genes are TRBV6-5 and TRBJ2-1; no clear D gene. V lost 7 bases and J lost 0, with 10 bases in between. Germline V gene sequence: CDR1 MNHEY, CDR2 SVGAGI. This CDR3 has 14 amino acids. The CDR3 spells CASTRRDSYNEQFF. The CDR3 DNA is TGTGCCAGCACTCGGCGTGACTCCTACAATGAGCAGTTCTTC.

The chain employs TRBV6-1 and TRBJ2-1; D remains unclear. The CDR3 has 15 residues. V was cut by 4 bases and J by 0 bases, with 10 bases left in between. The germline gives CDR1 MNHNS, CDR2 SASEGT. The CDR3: CASSALSASYNEQFF. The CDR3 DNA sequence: TGTGCCAGCAGTGCCTTATCGGCCTCCTACAATGAGCAGTTCTTC.

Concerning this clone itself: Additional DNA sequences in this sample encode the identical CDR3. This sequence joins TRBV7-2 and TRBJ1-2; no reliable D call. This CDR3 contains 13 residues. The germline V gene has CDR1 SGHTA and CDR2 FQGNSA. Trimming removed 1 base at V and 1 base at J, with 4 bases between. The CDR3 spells CASSLGVNYGYTF. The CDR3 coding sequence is TGTGCCAGCAGCTTAGGGGTTAACTATGGCTACACCTTC.

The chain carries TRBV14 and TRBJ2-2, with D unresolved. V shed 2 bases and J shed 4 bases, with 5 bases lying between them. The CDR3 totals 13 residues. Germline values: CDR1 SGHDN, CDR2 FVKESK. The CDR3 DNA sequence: TGTGCCAGCAGCCAATCGTTCACCGGGGAGCTGTTTTTT. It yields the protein CASSQSFTGELFF.

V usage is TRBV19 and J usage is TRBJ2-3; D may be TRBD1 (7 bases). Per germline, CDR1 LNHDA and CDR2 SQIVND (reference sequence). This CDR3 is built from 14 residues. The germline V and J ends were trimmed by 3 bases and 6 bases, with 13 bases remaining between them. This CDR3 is CASSIRDSGDTQYF. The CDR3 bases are TGTGCCAGTAGTATCCGGGACAGCGGGGATACGCAGTATTTT.

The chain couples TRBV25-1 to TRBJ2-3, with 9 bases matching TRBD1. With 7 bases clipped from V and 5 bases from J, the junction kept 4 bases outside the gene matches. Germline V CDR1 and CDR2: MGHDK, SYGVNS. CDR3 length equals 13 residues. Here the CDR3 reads CASKQGARDTQYF. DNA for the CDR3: TGTGCCAGCAAACAGGGGGCTAGAGATACGCAGTATTTT. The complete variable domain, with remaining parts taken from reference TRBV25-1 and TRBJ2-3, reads EADIYQTPRYLVIGTGKKITLECSQTMGHDKMYWYQQDPGMELHLIHYSYGVNSTEKGDLSSESTVSRIRTEHFPLTLESARPSHTSQYLCASKQGARDTQYFGPGTRLTVL.

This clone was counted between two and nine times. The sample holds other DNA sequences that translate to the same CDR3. CDR3 in DNA: TGTGCCAGCAGTGGACAGGGGGCGAACACTGAAGCTTTCTTT. Translated, it gives CASSGQGANTEAFF. The V gene is TRBV6-1, the J gene TRBJ1-1, with 10 bases matching TRBD1. V lost 4 bases and J lost 1; bases outside the gene matches: 0. CDR3 length: 14 amino acids. Germline CDR1 reads MNHNS; CDR2 reads SASEGT.

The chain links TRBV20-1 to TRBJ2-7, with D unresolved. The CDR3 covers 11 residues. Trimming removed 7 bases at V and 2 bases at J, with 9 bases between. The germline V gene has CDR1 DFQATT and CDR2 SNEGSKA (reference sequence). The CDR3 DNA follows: TGCAGTGGGGCTGGGCCCTACGAGCAGTACTTC. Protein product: CSGAGPYEQYF.

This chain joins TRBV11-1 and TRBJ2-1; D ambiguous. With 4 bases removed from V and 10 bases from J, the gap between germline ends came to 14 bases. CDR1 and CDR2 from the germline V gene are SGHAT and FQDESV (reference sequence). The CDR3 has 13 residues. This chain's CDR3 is CASSYGLPSEQFF. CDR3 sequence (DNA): TGTGCCAGCAGCTACGGGCTGCCCTCGGAGCAGTTCTTC.